These 7 T cell receptor beta chains were all obtained from the same sample, sequenced in a study of blood T cells in healthy people across ages. It was with a sample-barcoded 5' primer and a J-beta primer mix that a second PCR of about 6 to 12 cycles was run. TCRdb used MiXCR to reprocess the 5' RACE reads, holding one entry per CDR3 protein. The sample records a few hundred thousand distinct CDR3 sequences, roughly 27% being singletons. The sequencing input was blood. The receptors originated from a woman between 65 and 79 years old in good health.

In the case of this clonotype: Mismatch with germline at one junction end may stem from a read error. The CDR3 nucleotides are TGTGCCAGCAATCGGGAGGGCCTCGATGAGCAGCTCTTC. Its protein is CASNREGLDEQLF. The chain uses TRBV28 and TRBJ2-1; TRBD2 matches 8 bases. Per germline, CDR1 MDHEN and CDR2 SYDVKM. The CDR3 loop spans 13 amino acids.

This clonotype was recorded a few times. The chain carries TRBV3-1 and TRBJ2-2; 7 bases line up with TRBD1. The CDR3 runs 14 residues. Unmatched junction bases numbered 4, after V lost 5 bases and J lost 4 bases. Germline values: CDR1 LGHDT, CDR2 YNNKEL (reference sequence). The CDR3 DNA reads TGTGCCAGCAGCGCGACAGGGACCACCGGGGAGCTGTTTTTT. Translating gives CASSATGTTGELFF.

Turning to this clonotype: Because it lacks the conserved phenylalanine or tryptophan at the end, this CDR3 is likely a read error. The rearrangement joins TRBV7-2 to TRBJ1-1, with D unresolved. CDR3 size: 12 residues. Trimming cost V 5 bases and J 4 bases, with 8 bases left between them. The germline CDR1 and CDR2 sequences are SGHTA and FQGNSA. The CDR3 bases are TGTGCCAGCAGCCATTTGGGCACTGAAGCTTTCCTT. Translation: CASSHLGTEAFL.

In this sample, this clonotype turned up once. V gene TRBV12-5 combines with J gene TRBJ1-1, with D unresolved. The CDR3 runs 13 residues. Germline V gives CDR1 LGHNT, CDR2 FRNRAP. V was cut by 0 bases and J by 5 bases, with 7 bases left in between. The CDR3 DNA reads as TGTGCTAGTGGTTTGGTTGCTGAAACTGAAGCTTTCTTT. This encodes CASGLVAETEAFF.

This chain connects TRBV6-5 to TRBJ2-5; TRBD2 matches 11 bases. V gave up 5 bases and J gave up 4 bases; unmatched junction bases: 12. CDR3 length equals 17 residues. CDR1 is MNHEY, CDR2 SVGAGI, per germline. CDR3 DNA sequence: TGTGCCAGCAGTACTAACCCCGGGACTAGCGGTGGAGAGACCCAGTACTTC. Protein sequence: CASSTNPGTSGGETQYF.

This clonotype was seen more than once but under ten times. V usage is TRBV3-1 and J usage is TRBJ2-6; D not certain. V gave up 3 bases and J gave up 0 bases, with 6 bases separating them. CDR3 length: 15 residues. Germline assignment: CDR1 LGHDT and CDR2 YNNKEL (reference sequence). The CDR3 loop is CASSQKGSGANVLTF. The CDR3 nucleotides read TGTGCCAGCAGCCAGAAGGGCTCTGGGGCCAACGTCCTGACTTTC.

This clonotype was recorded a few times. The rearrangement links TRBV7-2 to TRBJ2-5; the match to TRBD2 covers 12 bases. The J call is uncertain, as TRBJ2-1 better fits the DNA end. The CDR3 runs to 16 residues. The germline gives CDR1 SGHTA, CDR2 FQGNSA. In nucleotides, the CDR3 is TGTGCCAGCAGGCAACAGACTAGCGGGAGAAGTAATGAGCAGTTCTTC. Protein: CASRQQTSGRSNEQFF.